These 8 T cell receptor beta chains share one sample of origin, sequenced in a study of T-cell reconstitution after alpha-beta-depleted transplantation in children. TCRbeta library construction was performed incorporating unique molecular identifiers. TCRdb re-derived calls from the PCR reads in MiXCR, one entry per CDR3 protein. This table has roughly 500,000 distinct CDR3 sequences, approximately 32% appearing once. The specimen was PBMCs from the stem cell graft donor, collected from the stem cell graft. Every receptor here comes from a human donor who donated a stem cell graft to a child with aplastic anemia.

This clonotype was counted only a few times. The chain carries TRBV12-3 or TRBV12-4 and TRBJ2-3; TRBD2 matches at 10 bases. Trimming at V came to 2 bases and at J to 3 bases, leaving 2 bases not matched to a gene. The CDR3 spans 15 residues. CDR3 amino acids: CASSLQTSGTDTQYF. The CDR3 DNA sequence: TGTGCCAGCAGTTTACAGACTAGCGGGACAGATACGCAGTATTTT.

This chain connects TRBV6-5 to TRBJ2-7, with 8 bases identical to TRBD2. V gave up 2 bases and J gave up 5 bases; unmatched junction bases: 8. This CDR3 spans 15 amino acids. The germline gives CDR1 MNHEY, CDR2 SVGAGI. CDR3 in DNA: TGTGCCAGCAGTTACGCGACGGGAGGGCCCGACGAGCAGTACTTC. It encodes CASSYATGGPDEQYF.

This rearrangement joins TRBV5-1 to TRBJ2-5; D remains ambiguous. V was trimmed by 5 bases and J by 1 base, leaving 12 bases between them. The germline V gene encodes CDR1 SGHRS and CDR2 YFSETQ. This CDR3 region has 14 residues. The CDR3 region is CASSGTTTQETQYF. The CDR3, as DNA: TGCGCCAGCAGTGGCACGACCACCCAAGAGACCCAGTACTTC.

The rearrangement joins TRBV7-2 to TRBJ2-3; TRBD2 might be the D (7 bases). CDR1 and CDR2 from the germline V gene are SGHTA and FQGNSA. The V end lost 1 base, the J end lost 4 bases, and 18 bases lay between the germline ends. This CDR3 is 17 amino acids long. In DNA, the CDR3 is TGTGCCAGCAGCTTAGGGGGAGGGGGGAGGCGGGCAGATACGCAGTATTTT. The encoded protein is CASSLGGGGRRADTQYF.

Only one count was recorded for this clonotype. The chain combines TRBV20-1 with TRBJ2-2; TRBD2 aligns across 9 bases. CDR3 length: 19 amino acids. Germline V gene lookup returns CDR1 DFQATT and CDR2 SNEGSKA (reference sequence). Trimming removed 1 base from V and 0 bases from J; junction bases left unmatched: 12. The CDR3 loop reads CSARALSPTSGANTGELFF. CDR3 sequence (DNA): TGCAGTGCTAGAGCCTTATCCCCGACTAGCGGAGCGAACACCGGGGAGCTGTTTTTT.

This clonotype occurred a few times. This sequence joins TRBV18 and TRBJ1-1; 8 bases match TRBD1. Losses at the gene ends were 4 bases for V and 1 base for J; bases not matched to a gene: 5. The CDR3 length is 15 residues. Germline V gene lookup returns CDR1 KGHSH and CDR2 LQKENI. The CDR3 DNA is TGTGCCAGCTCACTAGTTGACAGGGGGAACACTGAAGCTTTCTTT. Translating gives CASSLVDRGNTEAFF.

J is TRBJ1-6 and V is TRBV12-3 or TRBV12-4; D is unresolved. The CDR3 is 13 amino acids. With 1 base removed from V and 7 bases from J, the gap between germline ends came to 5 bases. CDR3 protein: CASSLGVNSPLHF. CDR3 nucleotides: TGTGCCAGCAGTTTAGGGGTAAATTCACCCCTCCACTTT.

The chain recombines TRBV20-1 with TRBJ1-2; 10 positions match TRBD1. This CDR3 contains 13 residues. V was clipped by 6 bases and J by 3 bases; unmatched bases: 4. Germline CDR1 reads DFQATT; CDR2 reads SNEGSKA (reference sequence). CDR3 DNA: TGCAGTGCAAGGGACAGGGGATACTATGGCTACACCTTC. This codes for CSARDRGYYGYTF.